This T cell receptor beta chain was captured in a study of cytomegalovirus exposure and HLA in healthy donors. Primers: 60 Vbeta forward and 13 Jbeta reverse. Clones were sequenced by immunoSEQ multiplex PCR, and TCRdb holds only the in-frame ones, with some missing. Among about 140,000 clones listed, about three quarters were seen once. The CDR3 is made up of 14 amino acids. The germline CDR1 and CDR2 sequences are SNHLY and FYNNEI. The table lists this clone with a count of one. The rearrangement uses TRBV2 and TRBJ2-5; maybe TRBD1 (6 bases). Near its end, the DNA agrees better with TRBJ2-7, so the J call may be wrong. The source of this sequence is a man aged 18 to 30 in good health and CMV-seronegative. Sequencing was carried out using PBMCs. The CDR3 protein is CASSEDRGSHEQYF. The CDR3 coding sequence is TGTGCCAGCAGTGAAGATAGGGGGTCCCACGAGCAGTACTTC.